Below, one T cell receptor (beta chain) is given with its context. This sample was taken from a study of control samples from healthy donors and cancer patients. Profiling relied on immunoSEQ multiplex PCR, and the TCRdb table lists in-frame clones only, not all of them. The sample data list some 190,000 clones. The CDR3 covers 16 residues. The germline V and J ends were trimmed by 5 bases and 9 bases, with 20 bases remaining between them. The germline gives CDR1 MNHEY, CDR2 SMNVEV (reference sequence). The chain couples TRBV27 to TRBJ1-6, with D possibly being TRBD1 (5 bases). This clonotype was obtained from a woman in her thirties in good health. The sequenced material came from blood. CDR3 bases: TGTGCCAGCAGTCTACTCTTTAGGGGCCCCATTTCACCCCTCCACTTT. Its translation: CASSLLFRGPISPLHF.